These 22 T cell receptor beta chains were all obtained from the same sample, sequenced in a study of regulatory T cells in long-lasting Graves disease. Time point in this sample: persistent/refractory GD, antithyroid drugs over 5 years with positive TRAb. PBMC-derived RNA was used for the TCR library. Construction of TCR beta libraries relied on iRepertoire HTBI primers and on Arm-PCR targeting CDR3 regions. One entry per CDR3 protein results from TCRdb running MiXCR on the multiplex PCR reads. This repertoire shows about 310,000 distinct CDR3 sequences, 20% to 25% found once; its top ten account for 56%. The sample consisted of peripheral blood mononuclear cells (PBMCs), taken when the disease was refractory, from a patient treated with antithyroid drugs. The receptors were sampled from a female donor with Graves disease.

The rearrangement joins TRBV12-3 or TRBV12-4 to TRBJ2-5, with 9 bases aligning to TRBD2. The CDR3 covers 18 residues. Trimming at V came to 2 bases and at J to 0 bases, leaving 10 bases not matched to a gene. This chain's CDR3 is CASSLKLAGSSYQETQYF. The CDR3 region has the DNA TGTGCCAGCAGTTTAAAGCTAGCGGGGAGCTCGTACCAAGAGACCCAGTACTTC.

This chain links TRBV6-1 with TRBJ1-1; D ambiguous. V was trimmed by 6 bases and J by 3 bases, leaving 5 bases between them. The CDR3 has 11 amino acids. Germline assignment: CDR1 MNHNS and CDR2 SASEGT. This chain's CDR3 is CASRRYTEAFF. As DNA, the CDR3 is TGTGCCAGCAGAAGGTACACTGAAGCTTTCTTT.

The chain has TRBV14 and TRBJ2-7; D is undetermined. The germline V gene has CDR1 SGHDN and CDR2 FVKESK. There are 14 residues in the CDR3. V was shortened by 2 bases and J by 2 bases, with 10 bases between the two germline ends. CDR3 coding DNA: TGTGCCAGCAGCCAAATCGGGCCGACCTACGAGCAGTACTTC. It specifies CASSQIGPTYEQYF.

This clonotype has just a few counts. The chain joins TRBV7-2 to TRBJ1-2; D is ambiguous. CDR1 is SGHTA and CDR2 is FQGNSA in the germline V gene. This CDR3 is built from 15 residues. Trimming removed 2 bases from V and 5 bases from J, with 15 bases in between. The CDR3 here is CASSLYPRGGYGYTF. The CDR3 DNA is TGTGCCAGCAGCTTATACCCACGGGGTGGGTATGGCTACACCTTC.

The J gene is TRBJ2-7, the V gene TRBV7-9; a weak D match, TRBD1 (5 bases). Trimming took off 6 bases at V and 1 base at J, with 16 bases between the two ends. Germline lookup yields CDR1 SEHNR and CDR2 FQNEAQ (reference sequence). There are 15 residues in the CDR3. CDR3 in amino acids: CASSRTSINSYEQYF. CDR3 nucleotides: TGTGCCAGCAGTCGGACATCGATAAATTCCTACGAGCAGTACTTC.

The chain uses TRBV6-5 and TRBJ1-4, with D possibly TRBD1 on 5 matching bases. The length of the CDR3 is 17 residues. Per germline, CDR1 MNHEY and CDR2 SVGAGI. V lost 2 bases, J lost 4 bases, and 17 bases lay in between. The CDR3 bases are TGTGCCAGCAGTTACGGGACCGGACTGATCGTTAATGAAAAACTGTTTTTT. It encodes CASSYGTGLIVNEKLFF.

In its sample, this clonotype was seen a few times. The J gene is TRBJ1-4, the V gene TRBV7-9, with 10 bases lining up with TRBD1. Germline-derived CDR1 and CDR2 are SEHNR and FQNEAQ (reference sequence). V was pared by 5 bases and J by 7 bases, with 4 bases of the junction left unmatched. The CDR3 contains 14 residues. CDR3 region: CASSPDRGLEKLFF. For the CDR3, the DNA is TGTGCCAGCAGCCCCGACAGGGGGCTTGAAAAACTGTTTTTT.

The chain is built from TRBV28 and TRBJ2-3; 8 bases agree with TRBD1. The CDR3 has 13 amino acids. Germline CDR1 and CDR2: MDHEN and SYDVKM. Trimming cost V 7 bases and J 2 bases; bases outside gene matches: 2. DNA for the CDR3: TGTGCCAGCATCCAGGGGGCCACAGATACGCAGTATTTT. Translation gives CASIQGATDTQYF.

The chain uses TRBV7-2 and TRBJ1-1, with D possibly being TRBD1 (6 bases). Germline lookup yields CDR1 SGHTA and CDR2 FQGNSA. This CDR3 contains 12 residues. The V end lost 3 bases, the J end lost 11 bases, and 13 bases lay between the germline ends. CDR3 in DNA: TGTGCCAGCAGCTTTGGGGGGCGCTCGGCTTTCTTT. It codes for CASSFGGRSAFF.

The V and J genes are TRBV20-1 and TRBJ1-2; no clear D. Germline CDR1 and CDR2: DFQATT and SNEGSKA (reference sequence). This CDR3 is built from 11 residues. Trimming took 3 bases from V and 4 from J, leaving 6 bases between them. For the CDR3, the DNA is TGCAGTGCTAGCGGGTTCTATGGCTACACCTTC. This encodes CSASGFYGYTF.

Note on this clonotype: A read error may be the cause here, since a much bigger clone is one base away. The J gene is TRBJ2-2, the V gene TRBV3-1; no firm D call. The CDR3 length is 13 residues. The V gene's germline CDR1 is LGHDT and CDR2 YNNKEL (reference sequence). V gave up 1 base and J gave up 6 bases, with 6 bases separating them. CDR3 coding DNA: TGTGCCAGCAGCCAAGGAGCAGCCGGGGAGCTGTTTTTT. Amino acid sequence: CASSQGAAGELFF.

This clonotype came up many times. The V gene is TRBV7-8, the J gene TRBJ2-7; D is perhaps TRBD2 (6 bases). The germline V and J ends were trimmed by 5 bases and 4 bases, with 18 bases remaining between them. The germline gives CDR1 SGHVS, CDR2 FQNEAQ. This CDR3 is 15 amino acids long. Here the CDR3 reads CASSQSRREPYEQYF. The CDR3 DNA follows: TGTGCCAGCAGCCAGAGCCGGCGGGAACCTTACGAGCAGTACTTC.

J is TRBJ2-2 and V is TRBV12-3 or TRBV12-4; D unclear. Trimming left V 5 bases short and J 2 bases short, with 9 bases between. The CDR3 spans 14 residues. CDR3 protein: CASSPPSNTGELFF. In DNA form, the CDR3 reads TGTGCCAGCAGTCCCCCATCTAACACCGGGGAGCTGTTTTTT.

A few counts support this clonotype. CDR3 region: CASSPQMGFQETQYF. The CDR3 nucleotides read TGTGCCAGCAGCCCGCAGATGGGGTTCCAAGAGACCCAGTACTTC. The genes are TRBV9 and TRBJ2-5; D remains ambiguous. V was shortened by 4 bases and J by 1 base, with 14 bases between the two germline ends. The CDR3 covers 15 residues. CDR1 and CDR2 from the germline V gene are SGDLS and YYNGEE.

This chain uses TRBV20-1 with TRBJ2-5; D uncertain. Per the germline V gene, CDR1 is DFQATT and CDR2 is SNEGSKA (reference sequence). V lost 5 bases to trimming and J lost 5 bases, with 6 bases between them. The CDR3 is 10 amino acids. In nucleotides, the CDR3 is TGCAGTGCTCAGCTGGAGACCCAGTACTTC. Translating it yields CSAQLETQYF.

J is TRBJ1-1 and V is TRBV27, with 7 bases that match TRBD1. Losses at the gene ends were 7 bases for V and 4 bases for J; bases not matched to a gene: 9. CDR1 is MNHEY and CDR2 is SMNVEV in the germline V gene (reference sequence). There are 14 residues in the CDR3. CDR3 sequence: CASTEGAGGTEAFF. The CDR3 DNA reads TGTGCCAGCACTGAGGGGGCGGGGGGCACTGAAGCTTTCTTT.

This clonotype turned up a few times. The rearrangement joins TRBV30 to TRBJ2-2; TRBD2 matches 9 bases. In germline, CDR1 is GTSNPN, CDR2 SVGIG (reference sequence). V shed 4 bases and J 6 bases; nucleotides not matched to a gene: 6. The CDR3 has 14 residues. The CDR3 here is CAWNAGGYPGELFF. The CDR3 nucleotides are TGTGCCTGGAATGCGGGAGGGTACCCCGGGGAGCTGTTTTTT. Drawing the rest from reference TRBV30 and TRBJ2-2, the complete variable domain is SQTIHQWPATLVQPVGSPLSLECTVEGTSNPNLYWYRQAAGRGLQLLFYSVGIGQISSEVPQNLSASRPQDRQFILSSKKLLLSDSGFYLCAWNAGGYPGELFFGEGSRLTVL.

A note on this clonotype: A single base separates this from a much larger clone, so it may be a read error. V gene TRBV10-3 combines with J gene TRBJ1-5, with D possibly TRBD1 on 5 matching bases. Germline V gene data show CDR1 as ENHRY and CDR2 as SYGVKD. V was shortened by 10 bases and J by 7 bases, with 20 bases between the two germline ends. The CDR3 runs 14 residues. In DNA form, the CDR3 reads TGTGCCACCTGGGCAGGGAGGGAAGAACAGCCCCAGCATTTT. This encodes CATWAGREEQPQHF.

V gene TRBV7-2 combines with J gene TRBJ2-2; D is uncertain. V was shortened by 1 base and J by 2 bases, with 11 bases between the two germline ends. The CDR3 runs to 16 residues. Germline CDR1 is SGHTA and CDR2 is FQGNSA. As DNA, the CDR3 is TGTGCCAGCAGCTTAGTTGGGGTTTTAAACACCGGGGAGCTGTTTTTT. Its protein product is CASSLVGVLNTGELFF.

V is TRBV29-1 and J is TRBJ2-7, with 8 bases that match TRBD2. The J segment lost 6 bases and the V segment lost 5 bases, leaving 12 bases of the junction unmatched. The V gene's germline CDR1 is SQVTM and CDR2 ANQGSEA. This CDR3 has 14 amino acids. The CDR3 spells CSVISGTRVGEQYF. The CDR3 DNA sequence: TGCAGCGTTATCTCCGGGACTAGGGTTGGCGAGCAGTACTTC.

The sample holds many counts of this clonotype. The rearrangement uses TRBV28 and TRBJ1-2, with 7 bases lining up with TRBD1. Germline V gives CDR1 MDHEN, CDR2 SYDVKM. Losses at the gene ends were 10 bases for V and 4 bases for J; bases not matched to a gene: 6. The CDR3 sequence is 12 residues long. CDR3 DNA: TGTGCCACCCTCAGGGACAGCTATGGCTACACCTTC. It yields the protein CATLRDSYGYTF.

The table lists this clonotype with many counts. The rearrangement uses TRBV20-1 and TRBJ1-4; possibly TRBD1 for D (5 bases). The CDR3 contains 14 residues. The germline V and J ends were trimmed by 2 bases and 5 bases, with 12 bases remaining between them. The germline CDR1 and CDR2 sequences are DFQATT and SNEGSKA (reference sequence). The CDR3 DNA reads TGCAGTGCTAGATTTGAGGGGTTGAATGAAAAACTGTTTTTT. Translation: CSARFEGLNEKLFF.